Below are 27 T cell receptor beta chains sequenced from a single sample in a study of blood T cells in healthy people across ages. Then a second PCR, running about 6 to 11 cycles, was carried out with a sample-barcoded 5' primer and a J-beta primer mix. TCRdb independently ran MiXCR on the 5' RACE reads; one entry per CDR3 protein. Altogether 600,000 to 800,000 distinct CDR3 sequences are present, around a fifth being singletons, with the ten largest covering 3% to 4%. The sequenced sample was blood. These receptors originate from a man between 65 and 85 years old in good health.

V usage is TRBV3-1 and J usage is TRBJ2-3; 9 bases are shared with TRBD1. This CDR3 is built from 16 residues. The germline gives CDR1 LGHDT, CDR2 YNNKEL (reference sequence). V trimming: 4 bases; J trimming: 3 bases; junction bases outside the gene matches: 8. The CDR3: CASSLWTGDETDTQYF. CDR3 bases: TGTGCCAGCAGCCTTTGGACAGGGGATGAAACAGATACGCAGTATTTT.

This clonotype appeared a single time. The chain links TRBV3-1 to TRBJ2-7, with 7 positions matching TRBD2. J gave up 13 bases and V 0 bases, and 9 bases lay outside the gene matches. The CDR3 is made up of 13 amino acids. Looked up from germline, CDR1 is LGHDT and CDR2 is YNNKEL (reference sequence). In DNA, the CDR3 is TGTGCCAGCAGCCAAGATTGGGCGGGAGCGCAATACTTC. Translating it yields CASSQDWAGAQYF.

As regards this clonotype: A much larger clone differs from this one at a single base, so this may be a read error. J is TRBJ2-5 and V is TRBV6-2 or TRBV6-3, with D possibly TRBD2 on 5 matching bases. Matching the DNA end better, TRBJ2-1 makes the J call doubtful. This CDR3 region has 14 residues. The germline CDR1 and CDR2 sequences are MNHEY and SVGEGT. The CDR3 DNA sequence: TGTGCCAGCAGTTACCCGAGGGTGTACAATGAGCAGTTCTTC. This codes for CASSYPRVYNEQFF.

The chain uses TRBV2 and TRBJ2-5; D may be TRBD1 (6 bases). The DNA end lines up better with TRBJ2-1; the J call may be wrong. Looked up from germline, CDR1 is SNHLY and CDR2 is FYNNEI. CDR3 length equals 14 residues. This CDR3 reads CASSPTGQSDEQFF. The CDR3 nucleotides read TGTGCCAGCAGTCCCACCGGACAGTCGGATGAGCAGTTCTTC.

The V gene is TRBV3-1, the J gene TRBJ1-1; D is perhaps TRBD1 (5 bases). The length of the CDR3 is 15 residues. Trimming took 0 bases from V and 2 from J, leaving 10 bases between them. Germline CDR1 and CDR2: LGHDT and YNNKEL (reference sequence). The CDR3 DNA sequence: TGTGCCAGCAGCCAAGATTTCGGGGGTAACACTGAAGCTTTCTTT. Amino acids: CASSQDFGGNTEAFF.

This clonotype turned up a few times. This chain connects TRBV5-1 to TRBJ2-5, with 12 bases that match TRBD2. Germline V gives CDR1 SGHRS, CDR2 YFSETQ. This CDR3 has 16 residues. With V trimmed by 0 bases and J by 5 bases, 5 bases remained unmatched. In nucleotides, the CDR3 is TGCGCCAGCAGCTTGGACGGACTAGCGGGAATGGAGACCCAGTACTTC. Residues: CASSLDGLAGMETQYF.

This clonotype was observed a few times. The rearrangement joins TRBV4-2 to TRBJ2-3; TRBD2 matches 10 bases. Germline V gives CDR1 LGHNA, CDR2 YNFKEQ. Trimming removed 0 bases from V and 6 bases from J; junction bases left unmatched: 3. There are 15 residues in the CDR3. In DNA form, the CDR3 reads TGTGCCAGCAGCCAAGAGGATAGCGGGAGGGATACGCAGTATTTT. Translating gives CASSQEDSGRDTQYF.

This clonotype was recorded a few times. The chain couples TRBV7-2 to TRBJ2-5; perhaps TRBD2 as D (6 bases). With the DNA end fitting TRBJ2-1 better, the J assignment may be wrong. The CDR3 is 14 amino acids. Germline-derived CDR1 and CDR2 are SGHTA and FQGNSA. The CDR3 loop is CASSLGGRRNEQFF. The DNA of the CDR3 is TGTGCCAGCAGCTTGGGTGGGAGGCGGAATGAGCAGTTCTTC.

J is TRBJ2-1 and V is TRBV27, with D possibly TRBD2 on 6 matching bases. Trimming took 4 bases from V and 5 from J, leaving 12 bases between them. The CDR3 contains 14 residues. Germline V CDR1 and CDR2: MNHEY, SMNVEV (reference sequence). As DNA, the CDR3 is TGTGCCAGCAGTTCCTCGGGACTGCACAATGAGCAGTTCTTC. Amino acid sequence: CASSSSGLHNEQFF.

The CDR3 DNA is TGTGCCAGCAGCTTAGTGTCTCCCGTTGAGGAGCAGTACTTC. Its translation: CASSLVSPVEEQYF. V gene TRBV11-2 combines with J gene TRBJ2-7, with D hard to call. Deletions cut 1 base from V and 7 bases from J, with 14 bases between. The CDR3 contains 14 residues. Germline assignment: CDR1 SGHAT and CDR2 FQNNGV.

A few counts support this clonotype. J is TRBJ2-5 and V is TRBV5-1; TRBD2 agrees at 8 bases. The better agreement between TRBJ2-1 and the DNA end casts doubt on the J call. The CDR3 is 14 amino acids. Germline lookup yields CDR1 SGHRS and CDR2 YFSETQ. The CDR3 nucleotides are TGCGCCAGCAGCTTAGCGGGAGTGGTAAATGAGCAGTTCTTC. This sequence encodes CASSLAGVVNEQFF.

The V gene is TRBV6-1, the J gene TRBJ2-2; 7 positions agree with TRBD1. CDR3 length: 15 residues. CDR1 is MNHNS, CDR2 SASEGT, per germline. The V and J ends lost 4 bases and 3 bases, in that order; junction bases with no gene match: 5. The CDR3 loop reads CASSAQGSHTGELFF. The CDR3 region has the DNA TGTGCCAGCAGTGCACAGGGGTCCCACACCGGGGAGCTGTTTTTT.

The chain couples TRBV27 to TRBJ1-5, with a possible D match to TRBD1 (5 bases). Trimming left V 1 base short and J 7 bases short, with 8 bases between. This CDR3 comprises 13 residues. Germline V gene data show CDR1 as MNHEY and CDR2 as SMNVEV (reference sequence). This CDR3 is CASSLYRDQPQHF. The CDR3 nucleotides are TGTGCCAGCAGTTTATATCGGGACCAGCCCCAGCATTTT.

The chain joins TRBV15 to TRBJ2-5; D may be TRBD1 or TRBD2 (6 bases each). V shed 5 bases and J shed 2 bases, with 12 bases lying between them. The CDR3 spans 14 residues. Germline V gene data show CDR1 as LNHNV and CDR2 as YYDKDF (reference sequence). The CDR3 sequence: CATSAKGGQETQYF. The CDR3 coding sequence is TGTGCCACCAGCGCGAAGGGGGGACAAGAGACCCAGTACTTC.

The rearrangement uses TRBV28 and TRBJ1-5; the D is unclear. Germline V gives CDR1 MDHEN, CDR2 SYDVKM. This CDR3 spans 16 amino acids. Trimming shortened V by 6 bases and J by 4 bases, and 19 bases separated the two germline ends. The CDR3 region is CASSLLGQLVNQPQHF. The CDR3 DNA reads as TGTGCCAGCAGCCTCCTTGGGCAGTTGGTGAATCAGCCCCAGCATTTT.

The table lists this clonotype with many counts. V gene TRBV7-9 combines with J gene TRBJ2-2; 10 bases agree with TRBD2. The CDR3 sequence is 15 residues long. CDR1 is SEHNR, CDR2 FQNEAQ, per germline (reference sequence). J gave up 4 bases and V 8 bases, and 7 bases lay outside the gene matches. The DNA of the CDR3 is TGTGCCAGCGAAAGCGGGGGGGGCGGCACCGGGGAGCTGTTTTTT. Amino acids: CASESGGGGTGELFF.

This clonotype was detected a few times. The chain employs TRBV27 and TRBJ2-7; 8 positions match TRBD1. The CDR3 has 14 residues. Germline loops: CDR1 MNHEY, CDR2 SMNVEV (reference sequence). V was clipped by 6 bases and J by 3 bases; unmatched bases: 7. This chain's CDR3 is CASSRTGSHYEQYF. The CDR3 nucleotides are TGTGCCAGCAGCCGGACAGGGTCACACTACGAGCAGTACTTC.

This clonotype has only a few counts. It is likely a read error, because the conserved phenylalanine at the end of the CDR3 is missing. The limits of the CDR3 on the DNA are not certain, so only TCRdb's listed CDR3 is given. The chain uses TRBV21-1 and TRBJ2-1; TRBD1, the D gene given by the table, was not confirmed from the DNA. TRBV21-1 is flagged as a pseudogene. The CDR3 numbers 12 amino acids, ends counted. CDR3 in amino acids: CASSKNRDRVPS.

The V and J genes are TRBV5-1 and TRBJ2-1, with 8 nucleotides matching TRBD2. Judging by the DNA end, TRBJ2-5 fits better; the J call may be wrong. There are 14 residues in the CDR3. Germline V gene sequence: CDR1 SGHRS, CDR2 YFSETQ. Here the CDR3 DNA reads TGCGCCAGCATGCCGGGAGGGCCGGGGGAGACCCAGTACTTC. Translating gives CASMPGGPGETQYF.

This clonotype was seen only a few times. The rearrangement uses TRBV7-9 and TRBJ1-3, with 8 nucleotides matching TRBD1. This CDR3 is 17 amino acids long. The germline V gene has CDR1 SEHNR and CDR2 FQNEAQ (reference sequence). Germline trimming cut 5 bases from V and 1 base from J; bases unmatched to any gene: 10. This CDR3 is CASSPLLTGESGNTIYF. The DNA of the CDR3 is TGTGCCAGCAGCCCACTATTGACAGGGGAGTCTGGAAACACCATATATTTT.

The chain is built from TRBV20-1 and TRBJ2-1, with 10 bases identical to TRBD2. This CDR3 spans 12 amino acids. V was clipped by 7 bases and J by 9 bases; unmatched bases: 6. Germline loops: CDR1 DFQATT, CDR2 SNEGSKA (reference sequence). CDR3 in amino acids: CSVLAGVSEQFF. The CDR3 DNA sequence: TGCAGTGTCCTAGCGGGAGTCAGTGAGCAGTTCTTC.

The table lists this clonotype with many counts. The V and J genes are TRBV20-1 and TRBJ2-3, with unresolved D. This CDR3 has 12 amino acids. In germline, CDR1 is DFQATT, CDR2 SNEGSKA (reference sequence). Trimming pared 1 base from V and 0 bases from J, leaving 2 bases between. CDR3 protein: CSARVSTDTQYF. The CDR3 DNA follows: TGCAGTGCTAGAGTCAGCACAGATACGCAGTATTTT.

This clonotype was seen more than once but under ten times. The V and J genes are TRBV20-1 and TRBJ2-7; 10 bases fit TRBD2. The CDR3 is 15 residues long. V gave up 0 bases and J gave up 1 base; unmatched junction bases: 3. The germline V gene has CDR1 DFQATT and CDR2 SNEGSKA (reference sequence). The DNA of the CDR3 is TGCAGTGCTAGAGAGTTAGCGGGAGGATCCTACGAGCAGTACTTC. Amino acids: CSARELAGGSYEQYF.

The chain joins TRBV20-1 to TRBJ1-4, with D possibly matching TRBD1 (5 bases). V dropped 0 bases and J dropped 8 bases, with 13 bases sitting between them. This CDR3 is built from 14 residues. CDR1 and CDR2 from the germline V gene are DFQATT and SNEGSKA (reference sequence). In DNA form, the CDR3 reads TGCAGTGCTAGAGATTACCAGGACATAGAAAAACTGTTTTTT. Protein product: CSARDYQDIEKLFF.

This clonotype came up a few times. V and J are TRBV5-1 and TRBJ1-1; D unclear. Germline lookup yields CDR1 SGHRS and CDR2 YFSETQ. The CDR3 has 15 amino acids. Trimming cost V 1 base and J 1 base, with 11 bases left between them. CDR3 residues: CASSLTGRQNTEAFF. Written as DNA, the CDR3 is TGCGCCAGCAGCTTGACCGGCAGACAGAACACTGAAGCTTTCTTT.

This rearrangement joins TRBV5-1 to TRBJ2-3, with a weak D call TRBD1 (6 bases). This CDR3 is built from 14 residues. Looked up from germline, CDR1 is SGHRS and CDR2 is YFSETQ. The V gene lost 1 base and the J gene lost 4 bases, with 10 bases spanning the gap. As DNA, the CDR3 is TGCGCCAGCAGCTTGCTCAGGGGTCCAGATACGCAGTATTTT. Translation gives CASSLLRGPDTQYF. The full variable domain, completed using reference TRBV5-1 and TRBJ2-3, is KAGVTQTPRYLIKTRGQQVTLSCSPISGHRSVSWYQQTPGQGLQFLFEYFSETQRNKGNFPGRFSGRQFSNSRSEMNVSTLELGDSALYLCASSLLRGPDTQYFGPGTRLTVL.

As to this clonotype: With a much larger clone just one base away, this may be a read error. V gene TRBV29-1 combines with J gene TRBJ2-5; TRBD2 matches at 7 bases. Looked up from germline, CDR1 is SQVTM and CDR2 is ANQGSEA. CDR3 size: 14 residues. Written as DNA, the CDR3 is TGCAGCGCTGAAGATCGCGTTAGCGGGCAGACCCAGTACTTC. Translated, it gives CSAEDRVSGQTQYF.